Below are 15 T cell receptor beta chains sequenced from a single sample in a study of T-cell reconstitution after alpha-beta-depleted transplantation in children. Unique molecular identifiers were incorporated during preparation of the TCRbeta library. TCRdb re-analysed the PCR reads in MiXCR, keeping a single row per CDR3 protein. The sample contains just over 350,000 distinct CDR3 sequences, 13% of which appear only once. Sequencing used PBMCs, obtained from the stem cell graft. These receptors all stem from a human donor who donated a stem cell graft to a child with Fanconi anemia.

This chain uses TRBV7-2 with TRBJ2-1, with TRBD2 identical over 7 bases. This CDR3 has 17 amino acids. Germline-derived CDR1 and CDR2 are SGHTA and FQGNSA. Trimming cost V 3 bases and J 8 bases; bases outside gene matches: 16. CDR3 residues: CASSLGGTAGSIHEQFF. CDR3 nucleotides: TGTGCCAGCAGCTTGGGGGGGACTGCCGGTTCAATCCATGAGCAGTTCTTC.

The chain is built from TRBV28 and TRBJ1-5, with 7 bases fitting TRBD1. CDR1 and CDR2 (germline): MDHEN, SYDVKM. This CDR3 comprises 17 residues. Trimming removed 6 bases from V and 0 bases from J; junction bases left unmatched: 11. The CDR3 loop reads CASSRWTGLDSNQPQHF. As DNA, the CDR3 is TGTGCCAGCAGCCGTTGGACAGGTCTGGATAGCAATCAGCCCCAGCATTTT.

This clonotype was counted between two and nine times. The chain joins TRBV21-1 to TRBJ2-7; the tabulated D call, TRBD1, remains unverified against the DNA. TRBV21-1 is listed as a pseudogene. There are 14 residues in the CDR3. CDR3 sequence: CASSYRTGVYEQYF. CDR3 in DNA: TGTGCCAGCAGTTACCGGACAGGGGTTTACGAGCAGTACTTC.

This clonotype has more than one count but fewer than ten. The V gene is TRBV5-6, the J gene TRBJ2-2; 7 nucleotides align to TRBD1. Germline loops: CDR1 SGHDT, CDR2 YYEEEE. The CDR3 runs 14 residues. The V and J ends lost 6 bases and 4 bases, in that order; junction bases with no gene match: 6. The CDR3 DNA sequence: TGTGCCAGCACCCGAGACAGGGCCACCGGGGAGCTGTTTTTT. Protein sequence: CASTRDRATGELFF.

This clonotype was observed at least ten times. V and J are TRBV4-2 and TRBJ1-2; tentative D call: TRBD1 (6 bases). Trimming took off 6 bases at V and 8 bases at J, with 19 bases between the two ends. Germline V gene lookup returns CDR1 LGHNA and CDR2 YNFKEQ. This CDR3 spans 14 amino acids. CDR3 DNA: TGTGCCAGCAGTATTGAACAGGGCTCGGCGGGCTACACCTTC. Protein product: CASSIEQGSAGYTF.

This clonotype was seen more than once but under ten times. This chain uses TRBV5-1 with TRBJ2-4; TRBD1 might be the D (6 bases). This CDR3 has 14 residues. V lost 0 bases to trimming and J lost 3 bases, with 7 bases between them. Germline V gene sequence: CDR1 SGHRS, CDR2 YFSETQ. The CDR3 loop is CASSLEGVKNIQYF. In nucleotides, the CDR3 is TGCGCCAGCAGCTTGGAGGGGGTCAAAAACATTCAGTACTTC.

The chain couples TRBV25-1 to TRBJ2-1, with D possibly called TRBD1 or TRBD2 (5 bases each). Germline V CDR1 and CDR2: MGHDK, SYGVNS. The CDR3 sequence is 15 residues long. V lost 6 bases to trimming and J lost 6 bases, with 18 bases between them. Here the CDR3 DNA reads TGTGCCAGCAGCTGGGGGATCAACAACGCCAATGAGCAGTTCTTC. Translation: CASSWGINNANEQFF.

This clonotype has only a few counts. The V gene is TRBV7-2, the J gene TRBJ1-2; TRBD1 might be the D (5 bases). The CDR3 runs 15 residues. Looked up from germline, CDR1 is SGHTA and CDR2 is FQGNSA. Trimming removed 5 bases at V and 4 bases at J, with 17 bases between. The CDR3 DNA follows: TGTGCCAGCAGCACCAGCGGGGCAGAGGGCTATGGCTACACCTTC. It encodes CASSTSGAEGYGYTF.

This clonotype has a count of ten or more. The chain is built from TRBV21-1 and TRBJ1-5. TRBV21-1 is noted as a pseudogene. This CDR3 contains 12 residues. CDR3 sequence: CASSTKDQPQHF. In nucleotides, the CDR3 is TGTGCCAGCAGCACAAAAGATCAGCCCCAGCATTTT.

This clonotype was seen a handful of times. The chain uses TRBV18 and TRBJ2-5; D ambiguous. V shed 3 bases and J shed 2 bases, with 10 bases lying between them. The CDR3 has 14 residues. Germline V gene lookup returns CDR1 KGHSH and CDR2 LQKENI. CDR3 protein: CASSPPYNQETQYF. DNA of the CDR3: TGTGCCAGCTCACCCCCTTACAATCAAGAGACCCAGTACTTC.

In this sample, this clonotype turned up many times. The chain couples TRBV20-1 to TRBJ1-1, with D unclear. The CDR3 spans 14 residues. The V end was cut by 2 bases, the J end by 4 bases, with 14 bases between. Per germline, CDR1 DFQATT and CDR2 SNEGSKA (reference sequence). The CDR3 DNA reads as TGCAGTGCTAGAATGGGGAGTGGAAGCACTGAAGCTTTCTTT. The encoded protein is CSARMGSGSTEAFF.

This clonotype was seen ten or more times. The chain links TRBV4-3 to TRBJ2-1, with D unclear. The CDR3 runs to 14 residues. Germline V gene lookup returns CDR1 LGHNA and CDR2 YSLEER. Trimming pared 1 base from V and 5 bases from J, leaving 9 bases between. CDR3 residues: CASSQGAPDNEQFF. Here the CDR3 DNA reads TGCGCCAGCAGCCAAGGGGCCCCGGACAATGAGCAGTTCTTC.

There are a few counts of this clonotype. This chain links TRBV18 with TRBJ2-1; D unclear. The V gene's germline CDR1 is KGHSH and CDR2 LQKENI. This CDR3 comprises 13 residues. Deletions cut 1 base from V and 7 bases from J, with 8 bases between. The CDR3 DNA reads as TGTGCCAGCTCACCACTGGAGCGTAATGAGCAGTTCTTC. Protein sequence: CASSPLERNEQFF.

The chain recombines TRBV12-3 or TRBV12-4 with TRBJ2-7; D gene unclear. V was trimmed by 3 bases and J by 4 bases, leaving 10 bases between them. The CDR3 length is 13 residues. CDR3 loop: CASSLRLGYEQYF. For the CDR3, the DNA is TGTGCCAGCAGTTTGCGGCTTGGTTACGAGCAGTACTTC.

At least ten counts were recorded for this clonotype. The chain links TRBV9 to TRBJ2-3, with D unclear. Germline values: CDR1 SGDLS, CDR2 YYNGEE. Trimming removed 7 bases from V and 2 bases from J, with 17 bases in between. This CDR3 comprises 15 residues. CDR3 in amino acids: CASSNSLTLTDTQYF. The CDR3 coding sequence is TGTGCCAGCTCAAATTCATTGACCCTCACAGATACGCAGTATTTT.